This is a list of T cell receptor beta chains from one sample in a study of T cell responses to AZD1222 COVID-19 vaccine. Measured with immunoSEQ multiplex PCR; TCRdb has only the in-frame clones, and not every one. The sample contains about 120,000 clones, roughly nine tenths of which appear only once. The material sequenced was peripheral blood, taken on day 0 of AZD1222 vaccination. The receptors come from an adult in good health. Both conserved end residues are part of each CDR3. D genes are given only for firm matches. Clone size, where shown, is once, few, many, or a class for clones that have expanded.

clone size,D gene,J gene,V gene,CDR3 DNA,CDR3 protein
once,.,TRBJ2-5,TRBV9,TGTGCCAGCAGCCCGACCGGGGAGACCCAGTACTTC,CASSPTGETQYF
.,.,TRBJ1-1,TRBV30,TGTGCCTGGAACCGTCCGTGGGAGGGCACTGAAGCTTTCTTT,CAWNRPWEGTEAFF
.,.,TRBJ2-3,TRBV6-6,TGTGCCAGCAGTTACAATACAGGGGGGGGTGCAGATACGCAGTATTTT,CASSYNTGGGADTQYF
.,.,TRBJ1-3,TRBV18,TGTGCCAGCTCACCACGGGGGGCGCGTGGAAACACCATATATTTT,CASSPRGARGNTIYF
.,.,TRBJ1-6,TRBV9,TGTGCCAGCAGCGTAGCCAACACGAGCTCCTATAATTCACCCCTCCACTTT,CASSVANTSSYNSPLHF
.,TRBD1,TRBJ1-3,TRBV5-1,TGCGCCAGCAGCTCCGAAGGGGGCAAAGGAAACACCATATATTTT,CASSSEGGKGNTIYF
.,.,TRBJ2-3,TRBV6-1,TGTGCCAGCAGTGATTACGGGGGGCCGAGCACAGATACGCAGTATTTT,CASSDYGGPSTDTQYF
.,.,TRBJ2-1,TRBV11-3,TGTGCCAGCAGCTTAGATCTCGGTGACAATGAGCAGTTCTTC,CASSLDLGDNEQFF
.,.,TRBJ2-6,TRBV28,TGTGCCAGCAGTTACAGGGCCCGCTCTGGGGCCAACGTCCTGACTTTC,CASSYRARSGANVLTF
.,.,TRBJ2-1,TRBV6-1,TGTGCCAGCAGTGAAAGGGGATCACGGGGGTACAATGAGCAGTTCTTC,CASSERGSRGYNEQFF
.,TRBD2,TRBJ2-1,TRBV10-3,TGTGCCATCGGTCCACTAGCGGGAGTAAATGAGCAGTTCTTC,CAIGPLAGVNEQFF
.,.,TRBJ1-5,TRBV3-1/TRBV3-2,TGTGCCAGCAGCCAAGGCCAGACTAGCAATCAGCCCCAGCATTTT,CASSQGQTSNQPQHF
.,TRBD1,TRBJ2-7,TRBV2,TGTGCCAGCAGGGGGACAGGGACCTACGAGCAGTACTTC,CASRGTGTYEQYF
once,TRBD2,TRBJ2-3,TRBV11-2,TGTGCCAGCAGCATCACTAGCGGGAGAGATACGCAGTATTTT,CASSITSGRDTQYF
.,.,TRBJ1-1,TRBV29-1,TGCAGCGTTGAAGGGCAGCCGAACACTGAAGCTTTCTTT,CSVEGQPNTEAFF
.,.,TRBJ1-4,TRBV11-2,TGTGCCAGCAGCTCCCGGCAGGCCGGGGGTGAAAAACTGTTTTTT,CASSSRQAGGEKLFF
.,.,TRBJ1-4,TRBV6-5,TGTGCCAGCAGTTTGAGACCGGGACTAAATGAAAAACTGTTTTTT,CASSLRPGLNEKLFF
.,TRBD1,TRBJ2-3,TRBV5-1,TGCGCCAGCAGCCCCGGGACAGGGAGCACAGATACGCAGTATTTT,CASSPGTGSTDTQYF
.,.,TRBJ1-1,TRBV6-1,TGTGCCAGCAGTGAAGCGGGTGGGATTGCCCCTGAAGCTTTCTTT,CASSEAGGIAPEAFF
.,.,TRBJ1-1,TRBV10-3,TGTGCCATCAGTGAGTCCGACGGATACACTGAAGCTTTCTTT,CAISESDGYTEAFF
.,.,TRBJ2-1,TRBV27,TGTGCCAGCGGGGACTATGAGCAGTTCTTC,CASGDYEQFF
.,.,TRBJ1-3,TRBV5-8,TGTGCCAGCAGCCCTACGTGGGGATACTCTGGAAACACCATATATTTT,CASSPTWGYSGNTIYF
.,TRBD1,TRBJ2-2,TRBV2,TGTGCCACCTCAGAACAGGGGGCTAAGAACACCGGGGAGCTGTTTTTT,CATSEQGAKNTGELFF
.,.,TRBJ1-2,TRBV14,TGTGCCAGCAGCCAAGATCTTTGGGGCACGGATGGCTACACCTTC,CASSQDLWGTDGYTF
.,.,TRBJ2-5,TRBV5-1,TGCGCCAGCAGCTTGTCAATTGGGAGGGGGGAGACCCAGTACTTC,CASSLSIGRGETQYF
.,TRBD1,TRBJ1-5,TRBV19,TGTGCCAGTAGCCGACAGGGGGATCAGCCCCAGCATTTT,CASSRQGDQPQHF
.,TRBD2,TRBJ2-1,TRBV7-9,TGTGCCAGCAGCTTAGGAGGGACTAGCGGGAGTCTGAATGAGCAGTTCTTC,CASSLGGTSGSLNEQFF
.,.,TRBJ1-1,TRBV6-1,TGTGCCAGCAGTGAACCGCAGGGTAGGAAAGTAGCTTTCTTT,CASSEPQGRKVAFF
.,.,TRBJ1-2,TRBV6-6,TGTGCCAGTGGGGGACATCGCTATGGCTACACCTTC,CASGGHRYGYTF
.,TRBD1,TRBJ1-1,TRBV7-2,TGTGCCAGCAGCCAGGGGGGTATAGGACAGATACGTCTGAACACTGAAGCTTTCTTT,CASSQGGIGQIRLNTEAFF
.,TRBD1,TRBJ1-2,TRBV13,TGTGCCAGCAGCTTAGGCCAGGGGGGCTATGGCTACACCTTC,CASSLGQGGYGYTF
.,.,TRBJ1-3,TRBV7-6,TGTGCCAGCAGCCCCGGGGGAAACACCATATATTTT,CASSPGGNTIYF
.,.,TRBJ2-7,TRBV5-6,TGTGCCAGCAGCCGGACAGACTACGAGCAGTACTTC,CASSRTDYEQYF
.,.,TRBJ2-5,TRBV7-2,TGTGCCAGCAGCTTAGACACGGGGCTGACCCAGTACTTC,CASSLDTGLTQYF
.,.,TRBJ2-3,TRBV5-1,TGCGCCAGCAGCGTCCCGGGTAGTCTTAGCACAGATACGCAGTATTTT,CASSVPGSLSTDTQYF
.,.,TRBJ1-2,TRBV7-2,TGTGCCAGCAGCAAGCATCAAGAAGGCCGATACTATGGCTACACCTTC,CASSKHQEGRYYGYTF
.,.,TRBJ1-1,TRBV5-4,TGTGCCAGCAGCTTAAGTATGGGTGCTGAAGCTTTCTTT,CASSLSMGAEAFF
.,TRBD1,TRBJ2-2,TRBV7-2,TGTGCCAGCAGCTTGACAGGGGGCTCGGGGACGGAGCTGTTTTTT,CASSLTGGSGTELFF
.,.,TRBJ1-1,TRBV5-4,TGTGCCAGCAGGTCTGACAGGACCCTCACTGAAGCTTTCTTT,CASRSDRTLTEAFF
.,.,TRBJ1-1,TRBV2,TGTGCCAGCAGTGAACGCCGGACTCAAACCTCGCAAGCTTTCTTT,CASSERRTQTSQAFF
.,.,TRBJ1-2,TRBV5-6,TGTGCCAGCAGTTGGGGGCGCGTTTCATATGGCTACACCTTC,CASSWGRVSYGYTF
.,.,TRBJ1-5,TRBV28,TGTGCCACCGTGAGCGTTAACAATCAGCCCCAGCATTTT,CATVSVNNQPQHF
.,TRBD2,TRBJ2-1,TRBV5-1,TGCGCCTCCGCGACCAGCGGGGACAATGAGCAGTTCTTC,CASATSGDNEQFF